These 19 T cell receptor beta chains share one sample of origin, sequenced in a study of T-cell reconstitution after alpha-beta-depleted transplantation in children. During its preparation, the TCRbeta library received unique molecular identifiers. TCRdb used MiXCR to reprocess the PCR reads, holding one entry per CDR3 protein. The repertoire holds 90,000 to 130,000 distinct CDR3 sequences, with about 6.4% as singletons. The sequenced sample was PBMCs, mostly from graft donor cells, obtained 360 days after TCRalphabeta/CD19-depleted stem cell transplant. The receptors stem from a male patient aged 2-9 years who had a stem cell transplant for acute lymphoblastic leukemia, so the T cells may come from the graft donor.

The chain uses TRBV7-6 and TRBJ1-3; TRBD1 aligns across 7 bases. The length of the CDR3 is 16 residues. Germline CDR1 and CDR2: SGHVS and FNYEAQ. V lost 5 bases to trimming and J lost 4 bases; unmatched junction nucleotides: 11. The CDR3 DNA sequence: TGTGCCAGCAGCCTCCCCAGACAGGGAGGAGGAAACACCATATATTTT. It codes for CASSLPRQGGGNTIYF. The full variable domain, with the rest looked up from reference TRBV7-6 and TRBJ1-3, is GAGVSQSPRYKVTKRGQDVALRCDPISGHVSLYWYRQALGQGPEFLTYFNYEAQQDKSGLPNDRFSAERPEGSISTLTIQRTEQRDSAMYRCASSLPRQGGGNTIYFGEGSWLTVV.

This clonotype occurred a few times. The chain combines TRBV6-2 or TRBV6-3 with TRBJ1-2, with no clear D. The CDR3 is 13 residues long. The germline V and J ends were trimmed by 0 bases and 8 bases, with 10 bases remaining between them. Germline V lookup: CDR1 MNHEY, CDR2 SVGEGT. For the CDR3, the DNA is TGTGCCAGCAGTTACTCGAGAGGGAACGGCTACACCTTC. Translating gives CASSYSRGNGYTF.

This clonotype was seen at least ten times. The chain joins TRBV7-6 to TRBJ2-7; the D gene could be TRBD1 or TRBD2 (6 bases each). The germline V gene has CDR1 SGHVS and CDR2 FNYEAQ. The CDR3 contains 15 residues. Trimming took off 1 base at V and 2 bases at J, with 12 bases between the two ends. CDR3 loop: CASSLEGGSAYEQYF. CDR3 in DNA: TGTGCCAGCAGCTTAGAAGGGGGGTCTGCCTACGAGCAGTACTTC.

The CDR3: CAISLALRGLASTDTQYF. Here the CDR3 DNA reads TGTGCCATCAGTTTAGCCCTTCGGGGACTAGCAAGCACAGATACGCAGTATTTT. This rearrangement joins TRBV10-3 to TRBJ2-3, with TRBD2 matching 9 bases. The ends lost 5 bases at V and 0 bases at J; junction bases unmatched: 12. The CDR3 runs to 18 residues. Per germline, CDR1 ENHRY and CDR2 SYGVKD.

At least ten counts were recorded for this clonotype. V usage is TRBV2 and J usage is TRBJ2-1; D gene unclear. The CDR3 runs 14 residues. Germline loops: CDR1 SNHLY, CDR2 FYNNEI. CDR3 nucleotides: TGTGCTACACAGTCCCTGGACTCCTACAATGAGCAGTTCTTC. Translated: CATQSLDSYNEQFF.

To note about this clonotype: Its ends do not fully match the called genes, so a read error is possible. The chain employs TRBV2 and TRBJ2-7, with a tentative D call TRBD2 (5 bases). This CDR3 contains 12 residues. Germline lookup yields CDR1 SNHLY and CDR2 FYNNEI. The DNA of the CDR3 is TGCGCCACCAAAGGACTTGTCTACGAGCATTACTTC. Translated, it gives CATKGLVYEHYF.

The rearrangement uses TRBV27 and TRBJ2-7; D perhaps matches TRBD2 (6 bases). Trimming took 3 bases from V and 4 from J, leaving 13 bases between them. The length of the CDR3 is 14 residues. Per germline, CDR1 MNHEY and CDR2 SMNVEV (reference sequence). CDR3 loop: CASSFGGKVYEQYF. CDR3 DNA sequence: TGTGCCAGCAGTTTCGGCGGGAAGGTTTACGAGCAGTACTTC.

The V and J genes are TRBV7-9 and TRBJ1-1; weak D call: TRBD1 (5 bases). The V and J ends lost 1 base and 3 bases respectively, with 6 bases between them. The germline V gene has CDR1 SEHNR and CDR2 FQNEAQ (reference sequence). The CDR3 is made up of 13 amino acids. The CDR3, as DNA: TGTGCCAGCAGCTTAGTAGGGGACACTGAAGCTTTCTTT. It translates to CASSLVGDTEAFF. The whole variable domain, filled in from reference TRBV7-9 and TRBJ1-1, reads DTGVSQNPRHKITKRGQNVTFRCDPISEHNRLYWYRQTLGQGPEFLTYFQNEAQLEKSRLLSDRFSAERPKGSFSTLEIQRTEQGDSAMYLCASSLVGDTEAFFGQGTRLTVV.

This clonotype turned up a few times. The V call is TRBV6-5, the J call TRBJ2-6; TRBD2 matches at 8 bases. Germline V gives CDR1 MNHEY, CDR2 SVGAGI. The CDR3 sequence is 16 residues long. The ends lost 2 bases at V and 4 bases at J; junction bases unmatched: 4. The CDR3 DNA follows: TGTGCCAGCAGTTACCCTGAGCGGGGGGGGGCCAACGTCCTGACTTTC. Its protein product is CASSYPERGGANVLTF.

In this sample, this clonotype turned up a few times. The chain couples TRBV11-2 to TRBJ2-3; 8 bases are a match to TRBD2. This CDR3 region has 18 residues. Germline values: CDR1 SGHAT, CDR2 FQNNGV. Trimming cost V 8 bases and J 2 bases; bases outside gene matches: 18. The CDR3 reads CASAPGGIEIPNTDTQYF. The CDR3 nucleotides read TGTGCCAGCGCCCCGGGAGGGATTGAAATCCCGAACACAGATACGCAGTATTTT.

This clonotype was counted a few times. The V call is TRBV12-3 or TRBV12-4, the J call TRBJ1-5, with D unclear. The germline V and J ends were trimmed by 2 bases and 4 bases, with 3 bases remaining between them. The CDR3 length is 12 residues. The CDR3 DNA sequence: TGTGCCAGCAGTTTAATGAATCAGCCCCAGCATTTT. This encodes CASSLMNQPQHF.

The table lists this clonotype with many counts. The chain combines TRBV7-9 with TRBJ2-7; either TRBD1 or TRBD2 may supply D (5 bases each). The V gene's germline CDR1 is SEHNR and CDR2 FQNEAQ (reference sequence). The CDR3 has 15 amino acids. The V end lost 1 base, the J end lost 4 bases, and 14 bases lay between the germline ends. CDR3 loop: CASSLVRGSEYEQYF. Written as DNA, the CDR3 is TGTGCCAGCAGCTTAGTCCGGGGCAGCGAATACGAGCAGTACTTC.

The sample holds many counts of this clonotype. Written as DNA, the CDR3 is TGTGCCAGCAGTCCCCGGACCCCTGGAAACACCATATATTTT. As protein: CASSPRTPGNTIYF. The chain couples TRBV12-3 or TRBV12-4 to TRBJ1-3; D not certain. The CDR3 extends over 14 amino acids. Trimming shortened V by 5 bases and J by 2 bases, and 10 bases separated the two germline ends.

This clonotype was seen at least ten times. The gene calls are TRBV11-3 and TRBJ2-2; D unclear. Germline assignment: CDR1 SGHNT and CDR2 YENEEA. This CDR3 is 13 amino acids long. Trimming took 4 bases from V and 5 from J, leaving 8 bases between them. CDR3: CASSSTETGELFF. CDR3 in DNA: TGTGCCAGCAGCTCTACAGAGACCGGGGAGCTGTTTTTT.

This clonotype was counted many times. This chain links TRBV6-5 with TRBJ1-5, with D unresolved. V lost 0 bases and J lost 9, with 15 bases in between. The CDR3 is 15 residues long. Germline V gene data show CDR1 as MNHEY and CDR2 as SVGAGI. CDR3 nucleotides: TGTGCCAGCAGTTACTCGAGGACGTCGAAGGGGCCCCAGCATTTT. Amino acid sequence: CASSYSRTSKGPQHF.

V and J are TRBV9 and TRBJ1-6, with unresolved D. This CDR3 comprises 16 residues. Between the trimmed V and J ends, which lost 3 bases and 3 bases, there was a span of 13 bases. CDR1 SGDLS and CDR2 YYNGEE come from the germline V gene. The CDR3 sequence: CASSAARASYNSPLHF. In DNA form, the CDR3 reads TGTGCCAGCAGCGCGGCTCGGGCAAGCTATAATTCACCCCTCCACTTT.

This chain connects TRBV7-6 to TRBJ2-2; possible D gene TRBD1, 6 bases. Trimming pared 5 bases from V and 3 bases from J, leaving 13 bases between. The CDR3 is made up of 15 amino acids. Germline loops: CDR1 SGHVS, CDR2 FNYEAQ. The CDR3 protein is CASSARDIHTGELFF. The CDR3 bases are TGTGCCAGCAGCGCCCGGGACATTCACACCGGGGAGCTGTTTTTT. The full variable domain, its missing parts supplied by reference TRBV7-6 and TRBJ2-2, is GAGVSQSPRYKVTKRGQDVALRCDPISGHVSLYWYRQALGQGPEFLTYFNYEAQQDKSGLPNDRFSAERPEGSISTLTIQRTEQRDSAMYRCASSARDIHTGELFFGEGSRLTVL.

This clonotype came up many times. This sequence joins TRBV9 and TRBJ1-1, with 7 positions matching TRBD1. The CDR3 has 14 residues. Looked up from germline, CDR1 is SGDLS and CDR2 is YYNGEE. The V segment lost 1 base and the J segment 5 bases; nucleotides outside the gene matches: 5. CDR3 loop: CASSVQGDLTEAFF. CDR3 sequence (DNA): TGTGCCAGCAGCGTACAGGGGGACCTGACTGAAGCTTTCTTT.

This clonotype was detected ten times or more. The V call is TRBV29-1, the J call TRBJ2-2; TRBD2 aligns across 12 bases. The germline gives CDR1 SQVTM, CDR2 ANQGSEA. There are 19 residues in the CDR3. Trimming at V came to 5 bases and at J to 3 bases, leaving 16 bases not matched to a gene. The CDR3, as DNA: TGCAGCGTTCCCGCCCGACCCCTAGCGGGGGGGCCCCACACCGGGGAGCTGTTTTTT. Its translation: CSVPARPLAGGPHTGELFF.